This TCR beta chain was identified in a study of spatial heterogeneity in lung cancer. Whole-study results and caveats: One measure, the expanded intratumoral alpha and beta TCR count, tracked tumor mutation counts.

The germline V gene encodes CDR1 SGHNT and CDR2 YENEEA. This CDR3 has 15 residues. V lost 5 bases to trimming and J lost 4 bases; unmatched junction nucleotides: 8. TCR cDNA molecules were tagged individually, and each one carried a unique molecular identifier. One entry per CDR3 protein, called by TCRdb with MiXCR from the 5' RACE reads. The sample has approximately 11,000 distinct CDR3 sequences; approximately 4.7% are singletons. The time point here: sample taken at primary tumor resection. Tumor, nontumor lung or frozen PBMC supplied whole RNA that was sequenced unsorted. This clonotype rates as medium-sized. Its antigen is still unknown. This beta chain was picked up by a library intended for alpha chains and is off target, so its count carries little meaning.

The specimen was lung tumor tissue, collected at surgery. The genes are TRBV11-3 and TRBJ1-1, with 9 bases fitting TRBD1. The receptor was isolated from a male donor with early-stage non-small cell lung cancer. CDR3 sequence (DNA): TGTGCCAGCAGCCCGGGACAGGGAAGGGGCACTGAAGCTTTCTTT. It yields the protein CASSPGQGRGTEAFF.